This T cell receptor (beta chain) was recorded in a study of response to subunit inactivated influenza vaccine. On this clonotype: Its antigen is unidentified.

Study conclusions and caveats: Each seasonal influenza vaccination, the authors suggested, recruits few new T cells.

TCRdb reprocessed the RT-PCR reads with MiXCR, giving one entry per CDR3 protein. The table lists around 750,000 distinct CDR3 sequences, over 20% of them singletons. The sample in question was PBMCs from blood, obtained about 5 days after vaccination. The sequence was obtained from a man aged 50-59 years who received an inactivated influenza vaccine.

The CDR3 spells CASSPAGTTNTGELFF. DNA of the CDR3: TGTGCCAGCAGCCCAGCGGGGACGACGAACACCGGGGAGCTGTTTTTT. The chain recombines TRBV7-2 with TRBJ2-2; 7 bases align to TRBD2. The CDR3 runs 16 residues. V shed 5 bases, J shed 0 bases, and the junction held 6 bases outside the gene matches. The germline V gene encodes CDR1 SGHTA and CDR2 FQGNSA.